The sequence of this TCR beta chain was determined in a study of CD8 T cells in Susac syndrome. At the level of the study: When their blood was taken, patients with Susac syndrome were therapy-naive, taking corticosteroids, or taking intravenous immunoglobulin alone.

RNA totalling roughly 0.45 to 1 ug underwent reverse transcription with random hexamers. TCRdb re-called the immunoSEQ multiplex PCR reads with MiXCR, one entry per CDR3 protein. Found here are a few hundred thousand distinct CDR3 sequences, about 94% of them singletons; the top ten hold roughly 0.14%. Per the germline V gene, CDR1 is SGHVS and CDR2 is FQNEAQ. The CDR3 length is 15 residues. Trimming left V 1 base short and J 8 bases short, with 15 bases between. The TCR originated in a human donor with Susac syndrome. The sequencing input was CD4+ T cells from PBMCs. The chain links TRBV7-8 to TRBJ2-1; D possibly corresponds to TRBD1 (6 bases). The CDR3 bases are TGTGCCAGCAGCTTAGTCCCAGTAGGGGGTGATGAGCAGTTCTTC. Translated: CASSLVPVGGDEQFF.